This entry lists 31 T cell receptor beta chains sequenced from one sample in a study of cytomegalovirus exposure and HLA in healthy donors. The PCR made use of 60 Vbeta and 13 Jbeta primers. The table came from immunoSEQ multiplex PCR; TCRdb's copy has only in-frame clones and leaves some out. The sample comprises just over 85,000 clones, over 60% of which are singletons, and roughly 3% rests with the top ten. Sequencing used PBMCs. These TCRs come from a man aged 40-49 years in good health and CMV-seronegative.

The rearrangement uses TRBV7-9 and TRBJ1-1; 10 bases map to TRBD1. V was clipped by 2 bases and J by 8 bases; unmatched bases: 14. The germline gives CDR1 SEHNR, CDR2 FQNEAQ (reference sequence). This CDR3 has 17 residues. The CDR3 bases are TGTGCCAGCAGCTTAAAAGGGGACAGGGGCTTCTTTCCCGAAGCTTTCTTT. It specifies CASSLKGDRGFFPEAFF.

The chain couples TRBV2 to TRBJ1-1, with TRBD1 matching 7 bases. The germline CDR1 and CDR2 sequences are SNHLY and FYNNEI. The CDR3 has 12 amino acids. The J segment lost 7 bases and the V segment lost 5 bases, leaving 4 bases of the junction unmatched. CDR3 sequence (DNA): TGTGCCAGCAGTCCTTCAGGGGGTGAAGCTTTCTTT. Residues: CASSPSGGEAFF.

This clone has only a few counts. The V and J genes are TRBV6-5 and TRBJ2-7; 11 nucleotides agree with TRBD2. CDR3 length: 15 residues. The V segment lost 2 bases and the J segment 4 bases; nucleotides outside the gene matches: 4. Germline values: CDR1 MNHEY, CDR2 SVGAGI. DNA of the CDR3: TGTGCCAGCAGTTACGGGCTAGCGGGGGGATACGAGCAGTACTTC. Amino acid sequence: CASSYGLAGGYEQYF.

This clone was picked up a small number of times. CDR3 sequence: CASSRDYSYEQYF. The CDR3, as DNA: TGCGCCAGCAGCCGGGACTACTCCTACGAGCAGTACTTC. The V gene is TRBV5-1, the J gene TRBJ2-7; TRBD2 agrees at 7 bases. This CDR3 is 13 amino acids long. The V gene end was trimmed by 4 bases and the J gene end by 0 bases; junction bases not matched to a gene: 1. Germline CDR1 and CDR2: SGHRS and YFSETQ.

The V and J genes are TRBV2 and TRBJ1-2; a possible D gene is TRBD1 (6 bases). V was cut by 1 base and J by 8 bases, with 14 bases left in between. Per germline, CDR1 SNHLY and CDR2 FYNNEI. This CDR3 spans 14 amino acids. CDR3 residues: CASSEVQGFGGYTF. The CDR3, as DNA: TGTGCCAGCAGTGAAGTACAGGGATTCGGGGGCTACACCTTC.

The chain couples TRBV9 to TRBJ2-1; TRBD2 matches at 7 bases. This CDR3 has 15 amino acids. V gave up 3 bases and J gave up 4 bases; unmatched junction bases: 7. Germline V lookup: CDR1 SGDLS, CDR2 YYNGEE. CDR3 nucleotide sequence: TGTGCCAGCAGCGGGACCGGGACTATATACAATGAGCAGTTCTTC. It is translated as CASSGTGTIYNEQFF.

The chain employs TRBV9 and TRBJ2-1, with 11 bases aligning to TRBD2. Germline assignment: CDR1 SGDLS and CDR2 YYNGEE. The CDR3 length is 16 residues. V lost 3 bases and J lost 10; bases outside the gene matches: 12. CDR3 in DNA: TGTGCCAGCAGCGCTAGCGGGGGGTTACAATTGGGGGAGCAGTTCTTC. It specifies CASSASGGLQLGEQFF. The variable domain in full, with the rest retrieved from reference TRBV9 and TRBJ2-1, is DSGVTQTPKHLITATGQRVTLRCSPRSGDLSVYWYQQSLDQGLQFLIQYYNGEERAKGNILERFSAQQFPDLHSELNLSSLELGDSALYFCASSASGGLQLGEQFFGPGTRLTVL.

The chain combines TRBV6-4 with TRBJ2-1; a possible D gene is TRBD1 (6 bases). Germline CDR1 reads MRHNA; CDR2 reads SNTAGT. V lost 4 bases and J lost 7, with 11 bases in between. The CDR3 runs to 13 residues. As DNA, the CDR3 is TGTGCCAGCAGTGGAGCAGGGGAGAATGAGCAGTTCTTC. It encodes CASSGAGENEQFF.

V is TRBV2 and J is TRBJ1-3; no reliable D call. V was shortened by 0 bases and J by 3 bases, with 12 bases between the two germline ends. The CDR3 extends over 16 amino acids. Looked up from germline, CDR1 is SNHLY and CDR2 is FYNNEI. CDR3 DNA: TGTGCCAGCAGTGAAGCGGAGAGGAGCCTTGGAAACACCATATATTTT. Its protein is CASSEAERSLGNTIYF.

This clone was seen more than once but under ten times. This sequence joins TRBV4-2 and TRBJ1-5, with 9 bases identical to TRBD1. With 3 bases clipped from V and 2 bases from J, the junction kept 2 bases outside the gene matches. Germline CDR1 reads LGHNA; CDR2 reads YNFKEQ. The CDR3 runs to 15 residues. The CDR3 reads CASSQGQGGNQPQHF. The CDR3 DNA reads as TGTGCCAGCAGCCAGGGACAGGGCGGCAATCAGCCCCAGCATTTT.

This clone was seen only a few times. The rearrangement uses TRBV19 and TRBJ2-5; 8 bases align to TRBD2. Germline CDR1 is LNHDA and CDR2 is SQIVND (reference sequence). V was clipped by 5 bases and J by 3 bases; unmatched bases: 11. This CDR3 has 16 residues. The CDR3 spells CASSLGGGSREETQYF. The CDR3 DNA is TGTGCCAGTAGTCTCGGGGGGGGGTCAAGGGAAGAGACCCAGTACTTC.

CDR3 in amino acids: CASSLYRDQPQHF. The CDR3 nucleotides are TGTGCCAGCAGCCTTTACCGGGATCAGCCCCAGCATTTT. The chain joins TRBV27 to TRBJ1-5; D gene ambiguous. The CDR3 extends over 13 amino acids. Trimming shortened V by 6 bases and J by 5 bases, and 11 bases separated the two germline ends. Looked up from germline, CDR1 is MNHEY and CDR2 is SMNVEV (reference sequence).

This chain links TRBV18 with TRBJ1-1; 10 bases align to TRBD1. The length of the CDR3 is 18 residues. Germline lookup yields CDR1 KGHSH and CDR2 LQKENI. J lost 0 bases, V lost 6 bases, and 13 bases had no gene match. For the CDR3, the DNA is TGTGCCAGCTCGGTGATACTGGACAGGGGGGGGTTGAACACTGAAGCTTTCTTT. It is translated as CASSVILDRGGLNTEAFF.

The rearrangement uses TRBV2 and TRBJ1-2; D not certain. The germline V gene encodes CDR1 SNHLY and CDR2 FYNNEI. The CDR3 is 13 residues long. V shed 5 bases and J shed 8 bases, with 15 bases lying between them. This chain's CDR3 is CASSQTPTGGYTF. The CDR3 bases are TGTGCCAGCAGTCAGACTCCGACGGGGGGCTACACCTTC.

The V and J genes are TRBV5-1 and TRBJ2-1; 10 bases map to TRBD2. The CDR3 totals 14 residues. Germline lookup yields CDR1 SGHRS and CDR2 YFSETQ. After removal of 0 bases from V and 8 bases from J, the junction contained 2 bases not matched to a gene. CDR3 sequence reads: CASSLALAGHEQFF. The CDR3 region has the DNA TGCGCCAGCAGCTTGGCACTAGCGGGGCATGAGCAGTTCTTC.

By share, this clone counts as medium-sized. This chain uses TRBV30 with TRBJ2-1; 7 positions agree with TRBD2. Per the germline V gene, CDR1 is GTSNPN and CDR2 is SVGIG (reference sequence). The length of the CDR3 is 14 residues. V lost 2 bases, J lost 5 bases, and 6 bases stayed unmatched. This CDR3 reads CAWSIGLGDNEQFF. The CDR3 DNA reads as TGTGCCTGGAGTATAGGACTAGGTGACAATGAGCAGTTCTTC.

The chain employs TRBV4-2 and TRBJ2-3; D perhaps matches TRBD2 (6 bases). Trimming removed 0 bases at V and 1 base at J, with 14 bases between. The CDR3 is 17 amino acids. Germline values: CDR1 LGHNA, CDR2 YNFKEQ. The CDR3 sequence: CASSQDRPAGRTDTQYF. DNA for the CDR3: TGTGCCAGCAGCCAAGATAGGCCAGCGGGTCGCACAGATACGCAGTATTTT.

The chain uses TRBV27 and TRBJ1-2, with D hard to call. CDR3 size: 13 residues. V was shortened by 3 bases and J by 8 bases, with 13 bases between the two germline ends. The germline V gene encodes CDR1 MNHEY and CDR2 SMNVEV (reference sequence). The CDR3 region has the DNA TGTGCCAGCAGTTTTGTCGGGAAAGGCGGCTACACCTTC. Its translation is CASSFVGKGGYTF.

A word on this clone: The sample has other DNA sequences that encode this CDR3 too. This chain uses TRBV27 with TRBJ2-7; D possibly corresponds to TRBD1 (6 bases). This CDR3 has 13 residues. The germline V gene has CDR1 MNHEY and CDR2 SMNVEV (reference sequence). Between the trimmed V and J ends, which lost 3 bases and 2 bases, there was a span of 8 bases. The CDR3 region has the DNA TGTGCCAGCAGTTTGACAGGAACCTACGAGCAGTACTTC. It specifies CASSLTGTYEQYF.

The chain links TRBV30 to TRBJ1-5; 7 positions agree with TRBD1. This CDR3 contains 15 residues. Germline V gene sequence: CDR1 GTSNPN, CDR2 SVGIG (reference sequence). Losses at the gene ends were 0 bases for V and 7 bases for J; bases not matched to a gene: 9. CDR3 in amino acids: CAWSVSYRGGQPQHF. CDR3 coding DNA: TGTGCCTGGAGTGTGTCATACAGGGGTGGGCAGCCCCAGCATTTT.

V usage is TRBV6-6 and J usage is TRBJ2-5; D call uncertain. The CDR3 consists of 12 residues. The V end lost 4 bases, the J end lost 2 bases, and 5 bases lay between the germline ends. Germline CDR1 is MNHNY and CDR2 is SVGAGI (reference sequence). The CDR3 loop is CASSSQQETQYF. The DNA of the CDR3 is TGTGCCAGCAGTTCACAACAAGAGACCCAGTACTTC.

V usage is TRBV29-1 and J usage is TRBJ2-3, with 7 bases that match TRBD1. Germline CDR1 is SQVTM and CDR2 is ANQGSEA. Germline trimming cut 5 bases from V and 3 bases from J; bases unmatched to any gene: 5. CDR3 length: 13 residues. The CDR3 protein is CSVRGLSTDTQYF. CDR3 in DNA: TGCAGCGTTAGGGGGCTGAGTACAGATACGCAGTATTTT.

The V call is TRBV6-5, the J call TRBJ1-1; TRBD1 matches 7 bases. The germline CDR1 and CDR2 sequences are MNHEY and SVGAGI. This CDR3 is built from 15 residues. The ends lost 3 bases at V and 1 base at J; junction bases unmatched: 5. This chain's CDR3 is CASSYSGQANTEAFF. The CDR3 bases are TGTGCCAGCAGTTATTCCGGACAGGCGAACACTGAAGCTTTCTTT.

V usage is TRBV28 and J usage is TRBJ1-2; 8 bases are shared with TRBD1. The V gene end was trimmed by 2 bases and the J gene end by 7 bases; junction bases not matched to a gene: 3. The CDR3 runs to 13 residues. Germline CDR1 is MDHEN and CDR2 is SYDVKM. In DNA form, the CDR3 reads TGTGCCAGCAGTTTAGGCAGGGGGCGTGGCTACACCTTC. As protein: CASSLGRGRGYTF.

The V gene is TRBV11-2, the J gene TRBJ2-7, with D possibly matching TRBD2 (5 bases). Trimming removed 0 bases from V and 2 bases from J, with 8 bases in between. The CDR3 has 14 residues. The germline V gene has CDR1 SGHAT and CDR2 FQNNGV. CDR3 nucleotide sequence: TGTGCCAGCAGCTTAGATCCCGGGACCTACGAGCAGTACTTC. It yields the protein CASSLDPGTYEQYF.

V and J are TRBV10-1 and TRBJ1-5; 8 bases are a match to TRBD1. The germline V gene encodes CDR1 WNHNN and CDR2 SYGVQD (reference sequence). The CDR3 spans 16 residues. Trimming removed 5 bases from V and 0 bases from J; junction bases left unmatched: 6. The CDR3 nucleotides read TGCGCCAGCAGTAGGGACAGGAAGAATAGCAATCAGCCCCAGCATTTT. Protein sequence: CASSRDRKNSNQPQHF.

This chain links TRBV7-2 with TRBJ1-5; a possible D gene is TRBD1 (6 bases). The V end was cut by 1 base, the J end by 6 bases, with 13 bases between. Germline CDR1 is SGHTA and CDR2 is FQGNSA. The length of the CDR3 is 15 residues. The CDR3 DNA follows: TGTGCCAGCAGCTTAGAATGGGGGGGCGGTCAGCCCCAGCATTTT. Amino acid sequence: CASSLEWGGGQPQHF.

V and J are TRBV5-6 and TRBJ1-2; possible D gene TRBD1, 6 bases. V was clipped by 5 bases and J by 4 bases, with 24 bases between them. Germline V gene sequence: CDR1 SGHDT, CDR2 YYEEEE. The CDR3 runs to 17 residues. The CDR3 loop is CASSPPPQQGEVYGYTF. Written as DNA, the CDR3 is TGTGCCAGCAGTCCACCACCCCAACAGGGTGAGGTCTATGGCTACACCTTC.

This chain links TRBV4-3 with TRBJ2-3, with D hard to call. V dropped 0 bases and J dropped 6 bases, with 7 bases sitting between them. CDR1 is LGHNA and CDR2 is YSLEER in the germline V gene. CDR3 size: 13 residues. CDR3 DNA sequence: TGCGCCAGCAGCCAAGAGGGCCGTGATACGCAGTATTTT. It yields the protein CASSQEGRDTQYF.

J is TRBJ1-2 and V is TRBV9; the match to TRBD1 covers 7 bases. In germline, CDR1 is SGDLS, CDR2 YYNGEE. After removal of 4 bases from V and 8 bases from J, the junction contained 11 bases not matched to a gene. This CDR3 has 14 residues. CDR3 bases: TGTGCCAGCAGCCTCGACAGGGTGACTGGGGGCTACACCTTC. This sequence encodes CASSLDRVTGGYTF.

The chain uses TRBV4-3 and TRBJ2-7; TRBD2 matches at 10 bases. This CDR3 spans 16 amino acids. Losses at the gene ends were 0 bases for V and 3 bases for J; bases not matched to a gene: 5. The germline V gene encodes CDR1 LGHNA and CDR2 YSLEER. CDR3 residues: CASSQDLAGGYYEQYF. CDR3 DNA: TGCGCCAGCAGCCAAGACTTAGCGGGGGGTTACTACGAGCAGTACTTC.